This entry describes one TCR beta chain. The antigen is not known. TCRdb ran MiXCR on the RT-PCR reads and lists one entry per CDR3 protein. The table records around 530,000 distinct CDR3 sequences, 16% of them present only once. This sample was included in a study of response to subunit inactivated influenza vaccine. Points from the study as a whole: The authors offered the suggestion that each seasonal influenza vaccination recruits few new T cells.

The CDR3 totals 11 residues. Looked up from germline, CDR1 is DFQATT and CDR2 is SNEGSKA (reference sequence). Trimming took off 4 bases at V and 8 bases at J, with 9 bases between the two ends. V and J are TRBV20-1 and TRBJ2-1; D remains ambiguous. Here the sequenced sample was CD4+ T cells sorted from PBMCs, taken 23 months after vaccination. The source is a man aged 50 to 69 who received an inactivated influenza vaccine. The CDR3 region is CSAKPPYEQFF. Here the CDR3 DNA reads TGCAGTGCTAAGCCCCCCTATGAGCAGTTCTTC.